This TCR beta chain derives from a study of T cell changes during pregnancy in multiple sclerosis. The data were produced by immunoSEQ multiplex PCR, yet TCRdb's version contains in-frame clones alone and is incomplete. The data show 58,000 or so clones, roughly 90% seen once. The germline V and J ends were trimmed by 4 bases and 7 bases, with 11 bases remaining between them. Germline lookup yields CDR1 SQVTM and CDR2 ANQGSEA. The CDR3 extends over 11 amino acids. The starting material was peripheral blood, obtained in the first trimester of pregnancy. The V and J genes are TRBV29-1 and TRBJ2-7; a possible D gene is TRBD2 (5 bases). This TCR was recovered from a female donor with multiple sclerosis, enrolled in a pregnancy study. CDR3 region: CSVGGSAEQYF. CDR3 DNA: TGCAGCGTTGGCGGGTCTGCTGAGCAGTACTTC.